This is a list of T cell receptor beta chains from one sample in a study of control samples from healthy donors and cancer patients. The table came from immunoSEQ multiplex PCR; TCRdb's copy has only in-frame clones and leaves some out. The data show 200,000 to 250,000 clones, roughly 94% seen once. Sequencing used blood. Receptors originate from a man aged 50-59 years in good health. Both conserved end residues are part of each CDR3. Expanded clones are given a class, and other clones once, few, many or no size at all.

.,TRBJ2-3,TRBV27,CASSIRGLAGLTDTQYF
.,TRBJ2-1,TRBV30,CAWSVSLVEQFF
once,TRBJ1-3,TRBV18,CASSPRGNTIYF
.,TRBJ1-2,TRBV7-9,CASSSTGGPDYGYTF
.,TRBJ1-2,TRBV15,CATSRVGLGTVNYGYTF
.,TRBJ1-1,TRBV9,CASSRLQNTEAFF
.,TRBJ1-1,TRBV7-8,CASSFLGDTEAFF
.,TRBJ1-1,TRBV28,CASSFGGLRAFF
.,TRBJ1-4,TRBV24-1,CATSGTGGPEKLFF
.,TRBJ1-4,TRBV5-1,CASSYGSREKLFF
.,TRBJ2-3,TRBV30,CAWRAGTGTDTQYF
.,TRBJ2-2,TRBV5-1,CASSLVAATNTGELFF
.,TRBJ2-7,TRBV5-1,CASSFVNRASYEQYF
.,TRBJ2-3,TRBV3-1/TRBV3-2,CASSPNREGDTQYF
.,TRBJ2-2,TRBV15,CATSRDWRGQGAGGELFF
.,TRBJ2-3,TRBV5-1,CASSSGQGSTDTQYF
.,TRBJ2-7,TRBV13,CASSLRGDSYEQYF
.,TRBJ1-5,TRBV6-2/TRBV6-3,CASSPGGGGQPQHF
.,TRBJ1-5,TRBV2,CASSEETGLNQPQHF
.,TRBJ2-5,TRBV2,CASTPEMGETQYF
few,TRBJ2-5,TRBV5-1,CASSWGQGPRETQYF
.,TRBJ2-7,TRBV7-9,CASSLDLYEQYF